This TCR beta chain was captured in a study of blood T cell repertoires in COVID-19. Overall study: COVID-19 samples collected from the United States, Italy and Spain covered acute and convalescent phases. T cells, B-cell-depleted T cells, or PBMCs provided the cDNA or gDNA that served as material.

Authors' processing steps: Quantification of nucleated cells was approximated via reference gene primer amplification. Assay used: immunoSEQ multiplex PCR; TCRdb lists only in-frame clones, some missing. D and trimming come from the DNA, and the V and J calls and clone size come from that table. The sample holds tens of thousands of clones, roughly 82% seen once. The ends were cut back, 0 bases at V and 4 bases at J, with 13 bases in the middle. Germline V gene lookup returns CDR1 SGHNT and CDR2 YYREEE (reference sequence). This CDR3 spans 16 amino acids. The rearrangement uses TRBV5-4 and TRBJ2-2, with a tentative D call TRBD1 (5 bases). Sequencing was carried out using peripheral blood. This receptor was taken from a human donor in a cohort sampled during active COVID-19. CDR3 coding DNA: TGTGCCAGCAGCTTGGTTCCAGGAAGGGGCACCGGGGAGCTGTTTTTT. Translated, it gives CASSLVPGRGTGELFF.